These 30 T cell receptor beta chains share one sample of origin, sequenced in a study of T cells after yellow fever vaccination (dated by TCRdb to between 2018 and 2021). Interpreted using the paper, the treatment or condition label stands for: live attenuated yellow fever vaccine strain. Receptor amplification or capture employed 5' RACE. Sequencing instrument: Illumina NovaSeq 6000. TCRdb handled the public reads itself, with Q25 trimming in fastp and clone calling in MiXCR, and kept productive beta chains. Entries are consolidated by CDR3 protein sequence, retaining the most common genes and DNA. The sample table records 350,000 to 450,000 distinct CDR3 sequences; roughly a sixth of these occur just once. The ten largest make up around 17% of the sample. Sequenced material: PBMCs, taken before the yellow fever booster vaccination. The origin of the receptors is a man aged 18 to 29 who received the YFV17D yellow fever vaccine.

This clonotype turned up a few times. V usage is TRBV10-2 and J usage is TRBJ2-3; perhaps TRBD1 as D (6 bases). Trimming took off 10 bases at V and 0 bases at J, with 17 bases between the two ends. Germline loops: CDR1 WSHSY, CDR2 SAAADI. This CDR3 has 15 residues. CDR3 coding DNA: TGCGCCACCTCAAAGGGGGATCCTAGCACAGATACGCAGTATTTT. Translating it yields CATSKGDPSTDTQYF.

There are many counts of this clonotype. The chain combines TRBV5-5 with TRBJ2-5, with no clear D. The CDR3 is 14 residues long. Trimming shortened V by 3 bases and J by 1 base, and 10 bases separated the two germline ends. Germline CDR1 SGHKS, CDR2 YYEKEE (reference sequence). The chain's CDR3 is CASSWGKLQETQYF. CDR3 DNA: TGTGCCAGCAGCTGGGGTAAACTCCAAGAGACCCAGTACTTC.

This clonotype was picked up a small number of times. CDR3 in DNA: TGTGCCAGCAGCCAAGATAGCGGGGGGGCTCAGCCCCAGCATTTT. Amino acid sequence: CASSQDSGGAQPQHF. The chain has TRBV3-1 and TRBJ1-5; D possibly corresponds to TRBD1 (6 bases). The CDR3 is 15 residues long. Germline loops: CDR1 LGHDT, CDR2 YNNKEL (reference sequence). V was clipped by 0 bases and J by 6 bases, with 12 bases between them.

CDR3 nucleotide sequence: TGTGCCAGCAGCGAGGGACAGGGTAGTGGAGAAAAACTGTTTTTT. Its translation: CASSEGQGSGEKLFF. The chain is built from TRBV7-2 and TRBJ1-4; 9 bases align to TRBD1. V dropped 5 bases and J dropped 8; count of bases not matched to a gene: 9. Germline V gene sequence: CDR1 SGHTA, CDR2 FQGNSA. The length of the CDR3 is 15 residues.

This CDR3 reads CASSHTSQGDTQYF. The DNA of the CDR3 is TGTGCCAGCAGCCATACATCACAGGGGGATACGCAGTATTTT. The chain combines TRBV12-3 or TRBV12-4 with TRBJ2-3, with 7 bases fitting TRBD1. V dropped 6 bases and J dropped 6; count of bases not matched to a gene: 9. This CDR3 spans 14 amino acids.

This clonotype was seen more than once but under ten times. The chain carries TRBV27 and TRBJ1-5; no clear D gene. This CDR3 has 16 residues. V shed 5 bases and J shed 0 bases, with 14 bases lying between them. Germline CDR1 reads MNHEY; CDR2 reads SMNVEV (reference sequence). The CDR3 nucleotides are TGTGCCAGCAGTCCTACCTACGGAGTTAGCAATCAGCCCCAGCATTTT. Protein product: CASSPTYGVSNQPQHF.

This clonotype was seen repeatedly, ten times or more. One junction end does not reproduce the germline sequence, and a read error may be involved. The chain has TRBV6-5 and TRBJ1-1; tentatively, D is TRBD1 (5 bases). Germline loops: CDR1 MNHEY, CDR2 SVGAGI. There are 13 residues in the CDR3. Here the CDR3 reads CASSGGVNTEAFF. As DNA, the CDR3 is TGCGCCAGCAGTGGGGGAGTGAACACTGAAGCTTTCTTT.

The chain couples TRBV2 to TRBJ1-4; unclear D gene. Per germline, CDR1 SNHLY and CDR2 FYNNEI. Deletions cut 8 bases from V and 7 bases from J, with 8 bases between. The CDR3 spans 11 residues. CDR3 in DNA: TGTGCCAGCCGCTCGTTTGAAAAACTGTTTTTT. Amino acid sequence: CASRSFEKLFF.

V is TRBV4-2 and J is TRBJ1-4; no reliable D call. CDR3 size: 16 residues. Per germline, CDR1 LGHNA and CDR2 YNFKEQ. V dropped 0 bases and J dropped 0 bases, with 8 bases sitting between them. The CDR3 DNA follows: TGTGCCAGCAGCCAAGATCCAGCTACAACTAATGAAAAACTGTTTTTT. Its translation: CASSQDPATTNEKLFF.

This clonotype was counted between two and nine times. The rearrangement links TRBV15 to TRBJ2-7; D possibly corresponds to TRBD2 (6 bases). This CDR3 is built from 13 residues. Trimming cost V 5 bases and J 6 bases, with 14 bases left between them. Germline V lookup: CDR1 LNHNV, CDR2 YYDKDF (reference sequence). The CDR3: CATSALGGAEQYF. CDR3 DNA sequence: TGTGCCACCAGCGCCCTTGGAGGGGCCGAGCAGTACTTC.

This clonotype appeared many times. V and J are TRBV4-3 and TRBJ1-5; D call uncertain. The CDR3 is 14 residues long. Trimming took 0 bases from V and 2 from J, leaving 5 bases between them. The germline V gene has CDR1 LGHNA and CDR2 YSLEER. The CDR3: CASSQDPGNQPQHF. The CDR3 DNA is TGCGCCAGCAGCCAAGATCCCGGCAATCAGCCCCAGCATTTT.

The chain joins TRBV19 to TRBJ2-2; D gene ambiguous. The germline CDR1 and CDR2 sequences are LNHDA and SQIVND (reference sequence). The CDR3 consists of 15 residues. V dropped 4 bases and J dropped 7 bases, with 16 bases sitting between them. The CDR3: CASSRVESSNGELFF. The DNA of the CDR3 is TGTGCCAGTAGTAGGGTTGAGTCTAGTAACGGGGAGCTGTTTTTT.

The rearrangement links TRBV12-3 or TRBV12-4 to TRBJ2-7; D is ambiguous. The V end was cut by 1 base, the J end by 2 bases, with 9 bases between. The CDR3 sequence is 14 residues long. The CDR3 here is CASSLGAVAYEQYF. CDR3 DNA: TGTGCCAGCAGTTTAGGGGCGGTAGCCTACGAGCAGTACTTC.

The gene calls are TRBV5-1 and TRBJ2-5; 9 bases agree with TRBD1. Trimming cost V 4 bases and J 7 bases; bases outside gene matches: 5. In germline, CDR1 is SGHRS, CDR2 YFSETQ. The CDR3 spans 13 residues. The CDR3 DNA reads TGCGCCAGCAGCACGGGACAGGGAGGGACCCAGTACTTC. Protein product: CASSTGQGGTQYF.

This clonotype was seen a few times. The CDR3 sequence: CASSVGNTYGYTF. The DNA for the CDR3 is TGTGCCAGCAGTGTAGGGAACACCTATGGCTACACCTTC. The rearrangement links TRBV12-3 or TRBV12-4 to TRBJ1-2; D not resolved. V was trimmed by 5 bases and J by 4 bases, leaving 11 bases between them. The CDR3 is made up of 13 amino acids.

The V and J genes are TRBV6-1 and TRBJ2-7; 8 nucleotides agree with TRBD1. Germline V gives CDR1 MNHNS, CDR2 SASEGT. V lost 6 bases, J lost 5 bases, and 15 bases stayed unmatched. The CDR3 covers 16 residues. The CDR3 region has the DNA TGTGCCAGCAGCCGAAGGTCAGGGGGCGCGCGCGACGAGCAGTACGTC. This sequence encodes CASSRRSGGARDEQYV.

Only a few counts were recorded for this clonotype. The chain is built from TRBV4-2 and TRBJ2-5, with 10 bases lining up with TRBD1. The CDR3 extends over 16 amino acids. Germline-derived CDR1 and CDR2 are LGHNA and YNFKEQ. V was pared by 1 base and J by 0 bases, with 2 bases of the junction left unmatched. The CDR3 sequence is CASSQGTGGDQETQYF. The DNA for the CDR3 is TGTGCCAGCAGCCAAGGGACAGGGGGTGACCAAGAGACCCAGTACTTC.

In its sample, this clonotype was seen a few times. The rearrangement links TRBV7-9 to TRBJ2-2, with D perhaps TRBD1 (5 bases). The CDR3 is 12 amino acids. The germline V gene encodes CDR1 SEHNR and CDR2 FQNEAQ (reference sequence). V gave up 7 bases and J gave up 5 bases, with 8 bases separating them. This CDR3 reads CASNQGTGELFF. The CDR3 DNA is TGTGCCAGCAATCAGGGTACCGGGGAGCTGTTTTTT. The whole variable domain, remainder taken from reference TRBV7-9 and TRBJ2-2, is DTGVSQNPRHKITKRGQNVTFRCDPISEHNRLYWYRQTLGQGPEFLTYFQNEAQLEKSRLLSDRFSAERPKGSFSTLEIQRTEQGDSAMYLCASNQGTGELFFGEGSRLTVL.

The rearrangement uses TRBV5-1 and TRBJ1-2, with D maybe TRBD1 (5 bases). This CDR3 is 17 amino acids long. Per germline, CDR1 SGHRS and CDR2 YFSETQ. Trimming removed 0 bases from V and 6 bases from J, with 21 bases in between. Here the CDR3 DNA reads TGCGCCAGCAGCTTGGCGAGTAACTCAGCTTGGGGGAATGGCTACACCTTC. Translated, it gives CASSLASNSAWGNGYTF.

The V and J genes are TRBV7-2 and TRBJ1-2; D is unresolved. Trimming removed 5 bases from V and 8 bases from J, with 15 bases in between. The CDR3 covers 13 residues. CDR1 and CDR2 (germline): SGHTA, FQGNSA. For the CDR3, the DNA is TGTGCCAGCAGCCGTCAGTCTTCTTCGGGCTACACCTTC. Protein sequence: CASSRQSSSGYTF.

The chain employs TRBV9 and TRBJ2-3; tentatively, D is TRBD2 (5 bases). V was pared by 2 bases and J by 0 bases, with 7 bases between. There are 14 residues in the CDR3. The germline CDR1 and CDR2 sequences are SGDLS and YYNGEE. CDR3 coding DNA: TGTGCCAGCAGCGTGAGGGTTAGCACAGATACGCAGTATTTT. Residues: CASSVRVSTDTQYF.

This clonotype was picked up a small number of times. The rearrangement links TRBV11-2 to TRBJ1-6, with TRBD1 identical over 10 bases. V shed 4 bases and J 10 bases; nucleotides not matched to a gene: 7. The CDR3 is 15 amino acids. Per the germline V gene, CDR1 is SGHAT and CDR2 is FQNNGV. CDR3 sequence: CASSSRTGGGSPLHF. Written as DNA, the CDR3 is TGTGCCAGCAGCTCTCGGACAGGGGGTGGGTCACCCCTCCACTTT.

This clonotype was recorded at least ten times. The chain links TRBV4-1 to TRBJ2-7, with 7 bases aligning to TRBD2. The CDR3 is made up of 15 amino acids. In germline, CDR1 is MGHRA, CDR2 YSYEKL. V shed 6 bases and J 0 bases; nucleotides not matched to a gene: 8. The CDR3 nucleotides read TGCGCCAGCAGTCTCGGGGGGACCCCCTCCTACGAGCAGTACTTC. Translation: CASSLGGTPSYEQYF.

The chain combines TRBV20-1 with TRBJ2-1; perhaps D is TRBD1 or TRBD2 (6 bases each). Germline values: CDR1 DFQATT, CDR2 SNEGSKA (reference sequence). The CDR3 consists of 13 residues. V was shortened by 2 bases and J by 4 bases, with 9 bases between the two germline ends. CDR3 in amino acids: CSARWGAYNEQFF. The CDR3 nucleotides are TGCAGTGCTAGATGGGGGGCTTACAATGAGCAGTTCTTC.

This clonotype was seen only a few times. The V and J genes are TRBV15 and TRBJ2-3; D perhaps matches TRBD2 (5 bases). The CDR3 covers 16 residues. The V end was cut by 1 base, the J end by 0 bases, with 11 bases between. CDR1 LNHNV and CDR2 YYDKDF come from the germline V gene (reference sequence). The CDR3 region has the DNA TGTGCCACCAGCAGAGGATCTAGCTTAAGCACAGATACGCAGTATTTT. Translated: CATSRGSSLSTDTQYF.

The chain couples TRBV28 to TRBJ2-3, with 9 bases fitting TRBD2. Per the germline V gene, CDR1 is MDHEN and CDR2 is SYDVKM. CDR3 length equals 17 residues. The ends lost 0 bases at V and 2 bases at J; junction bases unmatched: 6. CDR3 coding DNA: TGTGCCAGCAGTTTATGTTGTAGCGGGGGACTCACAGATACGCAGTATTTT. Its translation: CASSLCCSGGLTDTQYF.

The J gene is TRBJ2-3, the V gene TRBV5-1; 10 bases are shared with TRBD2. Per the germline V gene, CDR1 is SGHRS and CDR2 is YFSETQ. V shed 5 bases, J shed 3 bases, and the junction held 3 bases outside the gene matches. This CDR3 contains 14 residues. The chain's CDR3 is CASRLAGRTDTQYF. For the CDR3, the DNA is TGCGCCAGCAGACTAGCGGGGCGGACAGATACGCAGTATTTT.

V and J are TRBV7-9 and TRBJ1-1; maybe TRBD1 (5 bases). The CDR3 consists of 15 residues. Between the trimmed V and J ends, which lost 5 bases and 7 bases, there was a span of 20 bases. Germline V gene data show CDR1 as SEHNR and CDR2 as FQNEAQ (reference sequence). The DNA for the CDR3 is TGTGCCAGCAGCGTTTCCGGGACGACACTCAGTGAAGCTTTCTTT. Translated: CASSVSGTTLSEAFF.

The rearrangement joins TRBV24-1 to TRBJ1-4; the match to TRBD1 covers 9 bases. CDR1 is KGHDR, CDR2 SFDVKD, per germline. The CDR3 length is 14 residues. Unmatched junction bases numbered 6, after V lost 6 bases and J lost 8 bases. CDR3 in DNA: TGTGCCACCAGTCAGGGACAGGGTAAAGAAAAACTGTTTTTT. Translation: CATSQGQGKEKLFF.

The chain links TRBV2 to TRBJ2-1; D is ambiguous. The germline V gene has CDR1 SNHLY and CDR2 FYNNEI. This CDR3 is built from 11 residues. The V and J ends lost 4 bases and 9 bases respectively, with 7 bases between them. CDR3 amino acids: CASSADGEQFF. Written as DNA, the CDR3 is TGTGCCAGCAGTGCGGATGGTGAGCAGTTCTTC.